The clone carrying this T cell receptor (beta chain) was counted a few times. This entry belongs to a study of T cells after yellow fever vaccination. From germline, CDR1 is MNHEY and CDR2 SVGEGT. This CDR3 is built from 15 residues. Trimming shortened V by 3 bases and J by 7 bases, and 17 bases separated the two germline ends. TCRdb redid the calling of the 5' RACE reads with MiXCR, one entry per CDR3 protein. The table shows tens of thousands of distinct CDR3 sequences, with around 7.4% occurring only once. The receptor's source is a man aged 30-40 years who received the YFV17D yellow fever vaccine. This rearrangement joins TRBV6-2 or TRBV6-3 to TRBJ2-3; D may be TRBD2 (5 bases). Sequences were derived from CD8+ T cells sorted from PBMCs, sampled 15 days after the yellow fever booster vaccination. The CDR3 sequence is CASSYRSGGPHTQYF. The CDR3 DNA reads TGTGCCAGCAGTTATCGGAGCGGCGGCCCACATACGCAGTATTTT.